The 31 T cell receptor beta chains presented below share a single source sample, sequenced in a study of blood T cells in healthy people across ages. Together with a sample-barcoded 5' primer, a J-beta primer mix was included in a second PCR lasting roughly 6 to 12 cycles. TCRdb ran MiXCR on the 5' RACE reads and lists one entry per CDR3 protein. The sample records 1.5 million or so distinct CDR3 sequences, about 43% being singletons. The sequencing input was blood. The receptors were sampled from a woman under 30 in good health.

The chain combines TRBV6-6 with TRBJ2-7, with TRBD2 matching 7 bases. V shed 0 bases and J 0 bases; nucleotides not matched to a gene: 8. Germline assignment: CDR1 MNHNY and CDR2 SVGAGI (reference sequence). The CDR3 totals 17 residues. DNA for the CDR3: TGTGCCAGCAGTTACTCGAGTTCGGGGGGTAGCTCCTACGAGCAGTACTTC. This codes for CASSYSSSGGSSYEQYF.

The chain has TRBV24-1 and TRBJ2-5, with unresolved D. The DNA end is a closer match to TRBJ2-1, so the J assignment may be wrong. The CDR3 length is 14 residues. From germline, CDR1 is KGHDR and CDR2 SFDVKD. CDR3 DNA sequence: TGTGCCACCAGTGATCCTAGACACCAAGAGACCCAGTTCTTC. Translating it yields CATSDPRHQETQFF.

The chain links TRBV6-4 to TRBJ2-2; 13 bases match TRBD2. V was clipped by 4 bases and J by 3 bases; unmatched bases: 2. There are 16 residues in the CDR3. The germline V gene encodes CDR1 MRHNA and CDR2 SNTAGT. In DNA, the CDR3 is TGTGCCAGCAGTGCACTAGCGGGAGGGGACACCGGGGAGCTGTTTTTT. Amino acid sequence: CASSALAGGDTGELFF.

There are a few counts of this clonotype. This rearrangement joins TRBV4-1 to TRBJ1-5; D unclear. The V gene lost 0 bases and the J gene lost 3 bases, with 15 bases spanning the gap. The germline V gene encodes CDR1 MGHRA and CDR2 YSYEKL. There are 17 residues in the CDR3. The CDR3 loop is CASSQESVLGNNQPQHF. CDR3 bases: TGCGCCAGCAGCCAAGAGTCGGTTTTGGGGAACAATCAGCCCCAGCATTTT.

The chain joins TRBV14 to TRBJ1-2; 7 nucleotides line up with TRBD1. CDR1 is SGHDN, CDR2 FVKESK, per germline. This CDR3 region has 15 residues. V lost 3 bases to trimming and J lost 8 bases; unmatched junction nucleotides: 12. The CDR3 nucleotides read TGTGCCAGCAGCCAGGACACAGGGGCGCGAAGCGGCTACACCTTC. Translation gives CASSQDTGARSGYTF. The full variable domain, in which reference TRBV14 and TRBJ1-2 provide the parts outside the CDR3, is EAGVTQFPSHSVIEKGQTVTLRCDPISGHDNLYWYRRVMGKEIKFLLHFVKESKQDESGMPNNRFLAERTGGTYSTLKVQPAELEDSGVYFCASSQDTGARSGYTFGSGTRLTVV.

On this clonotype: One end of the junction is discordant with germline, which a read error may explain. V usage is TRBV18 and J usage is TRBJ1-2; 8 bases align to TRBD1. The CDR3 is 13 amino acids. Germline V gives CDR1 KGHSH, CDR2 LQKENI. The chain's CDR3 is CASSPDRADSYTF. DNA of the CDR3: TGTGCCAGTTCACCGGACAGGGCTGACAGCTACACCTTC.

This clonotype was recorded only once. The chain joins TRBV10-3 to TRBJ2-7, with 11 bases that match TRBD2. J lost 3 bases, V lost 2 bases, and 9 bases had no gene match. The CDR3 runs to 17 residues. Germline lookup yields CDR1 ENHRY and CDR2 SYGVKD. CDR3 nucleotide sequence: TGTGCCATCAGTGAGCGGGGTAGGGGGACTAGCGGCTACGAGCAGTACTTC. Translated: CAISERGRGTSGYEQYF.

As concerns this clonotype: A junction end diverges from the germline sequence, so it may reflect a read error. V gene TRBV14 combines with J gene TRBJ2-1; D remains ambiguous. The assigned J gene may be wrong: the sequence end matches TRBJ2-7 better. CDR3 size: 17 residues. In germline, CDR1 is SGHDN, CDR2 FVKESK. The CDR3 bases are TGTGCCGGCAGCCAAAGACTTAGGGCGAGCTCCTACAAGGAGCAGTACTTC. This codes for CAGSQRLRASSYKEQYF.

This chain connects TRBV6-1 to TRBJ1-1, with 9 bases aligning to TRBD1. After removal of 11 bases from V and 5 bases from J, the junction contained 12 bases not matched to a gene. The CDR3 consists of 14 residues. Germline V CDR1 and CDR2: MNHNS, SASEGT. CDR3 sequence reads: CAGMVGQGGTEAFF. The CDR3 coding sequence is TGTGCCGGAATGGTGGGACAGGGAGGGACTGAAGCTTTCTTT.

This clonotype was counted at least ten times. The V and J genes are TRBV6-5 and TRBJ2-7, with D unclear. This CDR3 has 13 residues. The germline V gene encodes CDR1 MNHEY and CDR2 SVGAGI. Trimming took off 5 bases at V and 6 bases at J, with 14 bases between the two ends. The CDR3 spells CASSINMGSEQYF. CDR3 nucleotide sequence: TGTGCCAGCAGTATCAACATGGGCTCCGAGCAGTACTTC.

The table lists this clonotype with a few counts. This chain joins TRBV6-2 or TRBV6-3 and TRBJ2-7; D gene ambiguous. In germline, CDR1 is MNHEY, CDR2 SVGEGT. V lost 5 bases to trimming and J lost 0 bases, with 8 bases between them. The CDR3 sequence is 13 residues long. CDR3 amino acids: CASSGRNSYEQYF. DNA of the CDR3: TGTGCCAGCAGTGGCAGGAACTCCTACGAGCAGTACTTC.

This chain links TRBV6-6 with TRBJ2-7, with D hard to call. The CDR3 has 15 amino acids. Trimming shortened V by 2 bases and J by 6 bases, and 17 bases separated the two germline ends. Germline CDR1 and CDR2: MNHNY and SVGAGI (reference sequence). The CDR3 DNA is TGTGCCAGCAGTTACAAGTTGGGCGAAACCCTCGAGCAGTACTTC. Translating gives CASSYKLGETLEQYF.

The rearrangement uses TRBV4-1 and TRBJ2-7; TRBD2 aligns across 7 bases. V lost 0 bases, J lost 0 bases, and 5 bases stayed unmatched. The CDR3 has 16 residues. Germline assignment: CDR1 MGHRA and CDR2 YSYEKL. CDR3 coding DNA: TGCGCCAGCAGCCAAGATCTTGGGGGGGACTCCTACGAGCAGTACTTC. Protein product: CASSQDLGGDSYEQYF.

Of note for this clonotype: A read error is possible here, since a much larger clone lies one base away. This chain uses TRBV5-1 with TRBJ2-1; no definite D call. Germline CDR1 SGHRS, CDR2 YFSETQ. The CDR3 consists of 14 residues. CDR3 bases: TGCGCCAGCACCTTGGATCCCACCTCGTATGAGCAGTTCTTC. Its translation is CASTLDPTSYEQFF.

This clonotype was detected only a few times. This rearrangement joins TRBV7-2 to TRBJ2-1; D remains unclear. CDR1 and CDR2 from the germline V gene are SGHTA and FQGNSA. Trimming cost V 3 bases and J 9 bases, with 6 bases left between them. The CDR3 has 11 residues. DNA for the CDR3: TGTGCCAGCAGCTTTACTACTGAGCAGTTCTTC. Translated: CASSFTTEQFF.

The rearrangement joins TRBV15 to TRBJ1-4; no clear D. Per the germline V gene, CDR1 is LNHNV and CDR2 is YYDKDF (reference sequence). This CDR3 contains 15 residues. V lost 1 base and J 1 base, leaving 7 bases between the germline ends. CDR3 in amino acids: CATSRVRLTNEKLFF. CDR3 sequence (DNA): TGTGCCACCAGCAGAGTAAGGTTAACTAATGAAAAACTGTTTTTT.

This clonotype has only a few counts. Written as DNA, the CDR3 is TGTGCCAGCAGTTTAAGGATGACAGAGGGGGAATCACCCCTCCACTTT. Its translation is CASSLRMTEGESPLHF. The chain couples TRBV27 to TRBJ1-6; TRBD1 might be the D (6 bases). The V and J ends lost 2 bases and 10 bases respectively, with 18 bases between them. Germline CDR1 MNHEY, CDR2 SMNVEV (reference sequence). The CDR3 totals 16 residues.

This clonotype was seen only a few times. This chain joins TRBV6-5 and TRBJ1-5, with D perhaps matching TRBD1 (5 bases). The CDR3 has 14 residues. V lost 7 bases, J lost 1 base, and 11 bases lay in between. CDR1 is MNHEY, CDR2 SVGAGI, per germline. DNA of the CDR3: TGTGCCAGCACTACAGGACCGAGCAATCAGCCCCAGCATTTT. Translating gives CASTTGPSNQPQHF.

This clonotype has only a few counts. This chain joins TRBV20-1 and TRBJ2-7, with D possibly matching TRBD1 (5 bases). From germline, CDR1 is DFQATT and CDR2 SNEGSKA (reference sequence). Deletions cut 1 base from V and 6 bases from J, with 13 bases between. The CDR3 totals 13 residues. CDR3 amino acids: CSARGGPVSEQYF. DNA of the CDR3: TGCAGTGCTAGAGGGGGCCCCGTAAGCGAGCAGTACTTC.

The J gene is TRBJ2-3, the V gene TRBV12-3 or TRBV12-4, with 13 bases identical to TRBD2. CDR3 size: 18 residues. The V and J ends lost 5 bases and 2 bases, in that order; junction bases with no gene match: 10. The CDR3, as DNA: TGTGCCAGCAGTACCCGACCCGGGACTAGCGGGGACACAGATACGCAGTATTTT. Amino acids: CASSTRPGTSGDTDTQYF.

The CDR3 here is CAIQDQAGELFF. The CDR3 DNA is TGTGCCATCCAGGATCAGGCCGGGGAGCTGTTTTTT. The V gene is TRBV10-3, the J gene TRBJ2-2; D uncertain. V gave up 8 bases and J gave up 6 bases, with 10 bases separating them. Per germline, CDR1 ENHRY and CDR2 SYGVKD. This CDR3 region has 12 residues.

This chain joins TRBV7-2 and TRBJ1-5; D remains ambiguous. V lost 5 bases and J lost 4, with 9 bases in between. CDR1 is SGHTA, CDR2 FQGNSA, per germline. The CDR3 consists of 13 residues. CDR3 DNA: TGTGCCAGCAGCACCGTTAAGAATCAGCCCCAGCATTTT. Its translation is CASSTVKNQPQHF.

The chain couples TRBV19 to TRBJ2-1; 7 nucleotides agree with TRBD2. This CDR3 spans 15 amino acids. Germline V gene data show CDR1 as LNHDA and CDR2 as SQIVND (reference sequence). The ends lost 1 base at V and 3 bases at J; junction bases unmatched: 3. The CDR3 sequence is CASSIGLAYYNEQFF. DNA of the CDR3: TGTGCCAGTAGTATAGGACTAGCCTACTACAATGAGCAGTTCTTC.

CDR3: CASTDSSGANVLTF. DNA of the CDR3: TGTGCCAGTACCGACAGCTCTGGGGCCAACGTCCTGACTTTC. This sequence joins TRBV19 and TRBJ2-6; D may be TRBD1 (5 bases). The length of the CDR3 is 14 residues. Germline V gene data show CDR1 as LNHDA and CDR2 as SQIVND (reference sequence). Trimming took 7 bases from V and 0 from J, leaving 7 bases between them.

This clonotype was observed a few times. This rearrangement joins TRBV20-1 to TRBJ2-7; no clear D. Between the trimmed V and J ends, which lost 5 bases and 3 bases, there was a span of 14 bases. CDR1 and CDR2 from the germline V gene are DFQATT and SNEGSKA (reference sequence). The CDR3 consists of 13 residues. The CDR3 DNA is TGCAGTGCTGGTGGGCTAGAAAACTACGAGCAGTACTTC. This sequence encodes CSAGGLENYEQYF.

This clonotype has only a few counts. The chain is built from TRBV10-3 and TRBJ2-3; D uncertain. CDR1 and CDR2 from the germline V gene are ENHRY and SYGVKD. The CDR3 runs to 11 residues. V was shortened by 10 bases and J by 6 bases, with 11 bases between the two germline ends. CDR3 DNA: TGTGCCACGAAGGGATCTGATACGCAGTATTTT. Translated: CATKGSDTQYF.

V is TRBV6-1 and J is TRBJ1-5; 8 nucleotides line up with TRBD1. CDR1 is MNHNS and CDR2 is SASEGT in the germline V gene. The CDR3 is made up of 14 amino acids. With V trimmed by 6 bases and J by 3 bases, 4 bases remained unmatched. In nucleotides, the CDR3 is TGTGCCAGCAGGGGGACAGGTTACAATCAGCCCCAGCATTTT. It yields the protein CASRGTGYNQPQHF.

This chain connects TRBV7-9 to TRBJ2-1; either TRBD1 or TRBD2 may fit D (6 bases each). V lost 5 bases and J lost 9, with 14 bases in between. CDR3 length equals 13 residues. In germline, CDR1 is SEHNR, CDR2 FQNEAQ (reference sequence). CDR3 protein: CASSISKGGEQFF. The CDR3 DNA sequence: TGTGCCAGCAGCATAAGCAAGGGGGGTGAGCAGTTCTTC.

J is TRBJ2-1 and V is TRBV11-2, with 7 bases identical to TRBD2. The CDR3 sequence is 15 residues long. Germline CDR1 is SGHAT and CDR2 is FQNNGV. V was clipped by 5 bases and J by 3 bases; unmatched bases: 7. The DNA of the CDR3 is TGTGCCAGCAGCCCGGCGGGAGCTGACTACAATGAGCAGTTCTTC. It codes for CASSPAGADYNEQFF.

The rearrangement links TRBV10-3 to TRBJ1-5; the D gene is possibly TRBD1 (5 bases). With 3 bases removed from V and 1 base from J, the gap between germline ends came to 7 bases. The CDR3 is 14 residues long. Germline V lookup: CDR1 ENHRY, CDR2 SYGVKD. DNA for the CDR3: TGTGCCATCAGTGACGCAGGGAGCAATCAGCCCCAGCATTTT. This gives the protein CAISDAGSNQPQHF.

This clonotype was observed a single time. The chain uses TRBV20-1 and TRBJ2-5; TRBD1 agrees at 8 bases. Trimming at V came to 6 bases and at J to 7 bases, leaving 13 bases not matched to a gene. This CDR3 contains 14 residues. Germline-derived CDR1 and CDR2 are DFQATT and SNEGSKA (reference sequence). The CDR3, as DNA: TGCAGTGCACCTCAGGGGGCCCAATTATGGACCCAGTACTTC. Protein product: CSAPQGAQLWTQYF.